This passage covers 3 T cell receptor beta chains from one sample sequenced in a study of blood T cell repertoires in COVID-19. Only in-frame clones appear in the TCRdb table, and some are missing; sequencing was by immunoSEQ multiplex PCR. The sample holds approximately 150,000 clones, 80% to 90% seen once. The specimen was peripheral blood. These TCRs come from a man in his fifties or sixties with active or convalescent COVID-19.

The chain employs TRBV7-2 and TRBJ1-2, with D tentatively TRBD1 (6 bases). Germline V gene lookup returns CDR1 SGHTA and CDR2 FQGNSA. V dropped 1 base and J dropped 5 bases, with 11 bases sitting between them. CDR3 length: 14 amino acids. The chain's CDR3 is CASSLDRASYGYTF. The CDR3 nucleotides read TGTGCCAGCAGCTTAGACAGGGCGTCGTATGGCTACACCTTC.

This chain connects TRBV4-1 to TRBJ2-5; 8 bases fit TRBD2. The V segment lost 3 bases and the J segment 5 bases; nucleotides outside the gene matches: 11. The germline gives CDR1 MGHRA, CDR2 YSYEKL. This CDR3 contains 16 residues. The CDR3 loop reads CASSQVTGGLAETQYF. CDR3 coding DNA: TGCGCCAGCAGCCAGGTTACGGGGGGGTTGGCCGAGACCCAGTACTTC.

This rearrangement joins TRBV7-9 to TRBJ1-1; D perhaps matches TRBD1 (5 bases). The CDR3 extends over 15 amino acids. Germline lookup yields CDR1 SEHNR and CDR2 FQNEAQ (reference sequence). V was cut by 5 bases and J by 0 bases, with 13 bases left in between. This CDR3 is CASSPAGRLNTEAFF. The CDR3 DNA is TGTGCCAGCAGCCCCGCGGGACGCCTGAACACTGAAGCTTTCTTT. The full variable domain, in which reference TRBV7-9 and TRBJ1-1 provide the parts outside the CDR3, is DTGVSQNPRHKITKRGQNVTFRCDPISEHNRLYWYRQTLGQGPEFLTYFQNEAQLEKSRLLSDRFSAERPKGSFSTLEIQRTEQGDSAMYLCASSPAGRLNTEAFFGQGTRLTVV.